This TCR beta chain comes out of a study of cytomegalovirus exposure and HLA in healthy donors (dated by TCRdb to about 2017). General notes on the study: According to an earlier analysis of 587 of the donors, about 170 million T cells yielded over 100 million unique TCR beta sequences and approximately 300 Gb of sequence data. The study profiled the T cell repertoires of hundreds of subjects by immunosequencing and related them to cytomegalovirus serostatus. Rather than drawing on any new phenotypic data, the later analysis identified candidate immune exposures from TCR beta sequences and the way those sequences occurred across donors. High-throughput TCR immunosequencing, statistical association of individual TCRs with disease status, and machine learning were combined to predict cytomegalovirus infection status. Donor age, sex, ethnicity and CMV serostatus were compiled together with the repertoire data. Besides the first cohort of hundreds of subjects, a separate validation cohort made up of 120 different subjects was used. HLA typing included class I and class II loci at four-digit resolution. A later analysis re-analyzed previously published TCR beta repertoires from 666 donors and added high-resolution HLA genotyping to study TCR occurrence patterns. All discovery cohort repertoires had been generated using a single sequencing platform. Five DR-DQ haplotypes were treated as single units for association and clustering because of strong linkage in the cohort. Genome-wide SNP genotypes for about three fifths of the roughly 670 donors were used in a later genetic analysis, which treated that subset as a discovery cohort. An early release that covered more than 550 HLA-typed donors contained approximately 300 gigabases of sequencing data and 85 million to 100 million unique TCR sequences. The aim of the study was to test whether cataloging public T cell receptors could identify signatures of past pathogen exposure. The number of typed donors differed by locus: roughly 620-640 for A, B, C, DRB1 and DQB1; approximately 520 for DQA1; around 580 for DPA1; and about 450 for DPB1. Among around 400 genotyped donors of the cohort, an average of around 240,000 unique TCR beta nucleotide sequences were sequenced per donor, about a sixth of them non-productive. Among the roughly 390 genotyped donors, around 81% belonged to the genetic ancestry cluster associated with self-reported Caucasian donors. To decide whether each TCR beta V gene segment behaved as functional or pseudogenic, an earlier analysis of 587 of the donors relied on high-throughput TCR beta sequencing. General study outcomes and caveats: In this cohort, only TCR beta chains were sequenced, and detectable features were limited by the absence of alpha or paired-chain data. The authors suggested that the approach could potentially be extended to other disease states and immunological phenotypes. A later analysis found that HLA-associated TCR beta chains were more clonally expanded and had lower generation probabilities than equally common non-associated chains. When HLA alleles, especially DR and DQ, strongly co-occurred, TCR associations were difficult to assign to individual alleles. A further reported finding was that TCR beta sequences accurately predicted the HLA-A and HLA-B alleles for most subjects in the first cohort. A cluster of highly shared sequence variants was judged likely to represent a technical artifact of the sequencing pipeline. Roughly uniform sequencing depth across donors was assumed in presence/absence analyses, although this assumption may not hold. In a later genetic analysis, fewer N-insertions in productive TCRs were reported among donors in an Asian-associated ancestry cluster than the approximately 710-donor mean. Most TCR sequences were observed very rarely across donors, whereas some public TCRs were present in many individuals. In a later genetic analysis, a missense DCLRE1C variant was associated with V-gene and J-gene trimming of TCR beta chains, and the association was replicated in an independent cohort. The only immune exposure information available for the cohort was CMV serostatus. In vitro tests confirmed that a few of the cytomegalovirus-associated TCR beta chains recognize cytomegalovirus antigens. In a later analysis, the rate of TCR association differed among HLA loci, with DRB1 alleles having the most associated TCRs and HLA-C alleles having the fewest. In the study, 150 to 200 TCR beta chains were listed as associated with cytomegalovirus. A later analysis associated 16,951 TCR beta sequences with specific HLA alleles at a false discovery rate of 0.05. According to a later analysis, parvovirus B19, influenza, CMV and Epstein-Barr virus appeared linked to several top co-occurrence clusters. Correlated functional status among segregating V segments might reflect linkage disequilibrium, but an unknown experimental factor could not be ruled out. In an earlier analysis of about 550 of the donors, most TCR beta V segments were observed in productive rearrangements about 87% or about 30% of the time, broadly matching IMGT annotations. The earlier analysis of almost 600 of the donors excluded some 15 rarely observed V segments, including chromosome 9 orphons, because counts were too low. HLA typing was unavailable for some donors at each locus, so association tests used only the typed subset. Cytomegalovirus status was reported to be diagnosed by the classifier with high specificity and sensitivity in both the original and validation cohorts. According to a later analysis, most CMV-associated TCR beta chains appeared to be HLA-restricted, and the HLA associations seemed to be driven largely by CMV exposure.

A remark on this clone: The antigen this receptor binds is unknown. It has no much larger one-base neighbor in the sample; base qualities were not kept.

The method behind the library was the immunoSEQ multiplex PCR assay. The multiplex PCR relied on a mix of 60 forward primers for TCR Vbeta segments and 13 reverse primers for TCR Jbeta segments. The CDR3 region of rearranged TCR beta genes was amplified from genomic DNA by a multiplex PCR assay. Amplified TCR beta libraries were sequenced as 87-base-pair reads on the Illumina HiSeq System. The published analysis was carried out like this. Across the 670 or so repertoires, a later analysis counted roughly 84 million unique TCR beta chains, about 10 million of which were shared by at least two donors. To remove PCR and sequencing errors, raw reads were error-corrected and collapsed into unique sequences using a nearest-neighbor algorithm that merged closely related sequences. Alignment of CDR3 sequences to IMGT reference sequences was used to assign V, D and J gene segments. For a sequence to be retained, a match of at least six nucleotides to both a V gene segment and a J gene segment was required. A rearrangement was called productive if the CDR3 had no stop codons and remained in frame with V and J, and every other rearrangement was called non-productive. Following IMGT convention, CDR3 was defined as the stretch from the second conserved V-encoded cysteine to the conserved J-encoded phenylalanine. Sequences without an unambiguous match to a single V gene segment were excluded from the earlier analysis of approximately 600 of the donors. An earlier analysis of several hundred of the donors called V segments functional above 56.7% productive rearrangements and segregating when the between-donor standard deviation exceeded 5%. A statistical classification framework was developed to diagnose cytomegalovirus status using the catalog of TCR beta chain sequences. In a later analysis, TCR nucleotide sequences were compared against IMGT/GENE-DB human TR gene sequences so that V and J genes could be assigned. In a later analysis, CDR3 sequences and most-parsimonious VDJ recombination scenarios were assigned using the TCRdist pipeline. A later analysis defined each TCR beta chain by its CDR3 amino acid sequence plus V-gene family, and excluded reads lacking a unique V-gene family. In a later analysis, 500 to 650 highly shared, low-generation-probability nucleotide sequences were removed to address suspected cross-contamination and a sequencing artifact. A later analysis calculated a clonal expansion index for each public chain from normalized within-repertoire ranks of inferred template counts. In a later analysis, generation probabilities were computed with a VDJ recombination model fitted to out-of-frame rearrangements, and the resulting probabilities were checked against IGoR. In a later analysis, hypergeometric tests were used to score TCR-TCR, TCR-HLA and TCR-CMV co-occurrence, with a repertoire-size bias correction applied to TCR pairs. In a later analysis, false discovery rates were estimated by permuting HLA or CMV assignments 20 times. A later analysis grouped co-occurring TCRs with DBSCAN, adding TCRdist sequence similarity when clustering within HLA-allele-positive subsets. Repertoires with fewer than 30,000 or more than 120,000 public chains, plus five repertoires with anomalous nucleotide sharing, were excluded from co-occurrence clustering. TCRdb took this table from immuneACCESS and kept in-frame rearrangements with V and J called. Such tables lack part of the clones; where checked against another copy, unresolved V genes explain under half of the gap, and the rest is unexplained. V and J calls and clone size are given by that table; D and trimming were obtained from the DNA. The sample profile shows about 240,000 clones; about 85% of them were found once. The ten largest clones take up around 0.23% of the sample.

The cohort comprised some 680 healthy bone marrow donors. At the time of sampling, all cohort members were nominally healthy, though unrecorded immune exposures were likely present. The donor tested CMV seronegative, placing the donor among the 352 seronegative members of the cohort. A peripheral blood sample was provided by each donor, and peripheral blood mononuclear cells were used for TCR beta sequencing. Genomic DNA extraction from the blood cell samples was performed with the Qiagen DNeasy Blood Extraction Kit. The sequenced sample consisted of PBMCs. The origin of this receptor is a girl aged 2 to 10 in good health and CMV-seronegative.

The nucleotides are TGTGCCAGCAGCCAGGCCGGGACTAGCGGGAGGAAGGACACCGGGGAGCTGTTTTTT. This sequence encodes CASSQAGTSGRKDTGELFF. The chain is assembled from TRBV4-2 and TRBJ2-2; 15 bases in between match TRBD2. The CDR3 goes from the cysteine to the phenylalanine over 19 residues. The kept DNA is CDR3 alone, 57 bases in frame from the first base. V is pruned by 3 bases and J by 3 bases, leaving 8 bases of the junction without a gene match. From a lookup of the germline V gene, CDR1 and CDR2 are LGHNA and YNFKEQ.